This T cell receptor beta chain was recorded in a study of T cells after yellow fever vaccination. In its sample, this clonotype was seen a few times. The target antigen is unknown. With V trimmed by 10 bases and J by 7 bases, 9 bases remained unmatched. The CDR3 consists of 13 residues. CDR1 and CDR2 (germline): ENHRY, SYGVKD. General study points: There was a possibility that FACS-sorted repertoires contained abundant clonotypes contaminating from the bulk population. In post-booster samples, most primary-vaccination clones reappeared (about 96% CD4, over 70% CD8). The CD4 compartment and the CD8 compartment contained a small share of clonotypes in common.

For TCR, cDNA came from 5'RACE template switching, which added a universal primer site and UMIs. One entry per CDR3 protein results from TCRdb running MiXCR on the 5' RACE reads. The table records about 340,000 distinct CDR3 sequences, around an eighth of them present only once. The J gene is TRBJ2-2, the V gene TRBV10-3; 7 nucleotides match TRBD1. The sequencing here drew on CD4+ T cells sorted from PBMCs, taken 15 days after the yellow fever booster vaccination. This TCR derives from a man aged 18 to 30 who received the YFV17D yellow fever vaccine. As DNA, the CDR3 is TGTGCCAGCCGAGGGGGCGCCGGCGGGGAGCTGTTTTTT. This codes for CASRGGAGGELFF.